The clone carrying this T cell receptor (beta chain) was recorded only once. The antigen remains undetermined. Genes and germline are mouse. Read coverage stops 1 residue before the CDR3 terminus; the germline J gene supplies the remainder. The same CDR3 also results from other DNA sequences found in this sample. Profiled with immunoSEQ multiplex PCR; TCRdb holds only in-frame clones, not every one. The sample has 40,000 to 60,000 clones; roughly four fifths are singletons. The CDR3 has 14 amino acids. Germline-derived CDR1 and CDR2 are LGHNA and YNLKQL (reference sequence). V lost 0 bases and J 0 bases, leaving 2 bases between the germline ends. This sample was taken from a study of tissue T cells after allogeneic stem cell transplantation. Study outcomes and limitations: TCR repertoires tracked anatomic similarity, regardless of disease or transplant status.

Material for sequencing was sorted cells pooled from one or two spleens. The source is a pool of C57BL/6 mice in good health. J is TRBJ2-2 and V is TRBV5; D is undetermined. CDR3 bases read: TGTGCCAGCAGCCAAGAGGCAAACACCGGGCAGCTCTAC. Protein sequence: CASSQEANTGQLY. The CDR3 in its entirety is CASSQEANTGQLYF.